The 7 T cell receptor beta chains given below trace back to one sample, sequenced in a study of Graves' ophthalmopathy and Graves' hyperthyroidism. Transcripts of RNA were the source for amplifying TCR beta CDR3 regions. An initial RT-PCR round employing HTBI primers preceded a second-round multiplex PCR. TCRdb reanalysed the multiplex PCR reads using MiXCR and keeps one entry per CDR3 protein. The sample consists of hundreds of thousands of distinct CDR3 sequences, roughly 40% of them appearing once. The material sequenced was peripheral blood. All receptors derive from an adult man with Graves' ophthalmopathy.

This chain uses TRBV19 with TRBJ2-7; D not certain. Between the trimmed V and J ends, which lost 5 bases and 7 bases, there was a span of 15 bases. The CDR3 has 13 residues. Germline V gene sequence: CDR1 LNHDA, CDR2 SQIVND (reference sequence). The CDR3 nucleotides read TGTGCCAGTAGTGTGCAGCCTTTTGGGGAGCAGTACTTC. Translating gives CASSVQPFGEQYF.

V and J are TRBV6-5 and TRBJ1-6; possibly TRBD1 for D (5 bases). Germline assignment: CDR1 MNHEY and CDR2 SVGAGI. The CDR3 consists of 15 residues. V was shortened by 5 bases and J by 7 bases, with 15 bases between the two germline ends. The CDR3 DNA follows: TGTGCCAGCAGTCCGGAGGACTACAGGAATTCACCCCTCCACTTT. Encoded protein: CASSPEDYRNSPLHF.

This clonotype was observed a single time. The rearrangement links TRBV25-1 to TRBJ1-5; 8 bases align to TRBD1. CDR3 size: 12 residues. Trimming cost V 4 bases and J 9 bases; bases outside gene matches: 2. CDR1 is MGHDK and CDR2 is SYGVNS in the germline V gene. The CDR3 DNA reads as TGTGCCAGCAGTGCAGGGGGCTTGCCCCAGCATTTT. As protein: CASSAGGLPQHF.

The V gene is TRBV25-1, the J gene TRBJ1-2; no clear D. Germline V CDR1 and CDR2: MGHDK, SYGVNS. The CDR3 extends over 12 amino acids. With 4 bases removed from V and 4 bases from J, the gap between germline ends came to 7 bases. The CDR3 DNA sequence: TGTGCCAGCAGTGGGTTTGGCTATGGCTACACCTTC. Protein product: CASSGFGYGYTF.

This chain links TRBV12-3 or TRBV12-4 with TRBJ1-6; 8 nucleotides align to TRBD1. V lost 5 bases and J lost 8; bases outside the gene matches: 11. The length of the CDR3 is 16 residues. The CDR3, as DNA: TGTGCCAGCAGTCAACGGGCGGGACAGGAAGATTCACCCCTCCACTTT. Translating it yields CASSQRAGQEDSPLHF.

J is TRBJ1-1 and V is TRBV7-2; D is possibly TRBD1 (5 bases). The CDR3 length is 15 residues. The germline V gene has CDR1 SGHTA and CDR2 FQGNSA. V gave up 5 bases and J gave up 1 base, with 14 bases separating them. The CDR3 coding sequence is TGTGCCAGCAGCCAAACCCCCGGGGGGAACACTGAAGCTTTCTTT. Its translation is CASSQTPGGNTEAFF.

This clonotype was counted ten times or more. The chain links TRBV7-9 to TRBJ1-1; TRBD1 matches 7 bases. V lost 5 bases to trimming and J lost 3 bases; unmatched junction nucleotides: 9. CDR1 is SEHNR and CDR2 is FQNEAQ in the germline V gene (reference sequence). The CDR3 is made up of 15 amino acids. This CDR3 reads CASSQGDGGDTEAFF. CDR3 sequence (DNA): TGTGCCAGCAGCCAGGGGGACGGGGGGGACACTGAAGCTTTCTTT.